The rows below give T cell receptor beta chains drawn from one sample of a study of radiation and T cells in renal cell carcinoma. Here immunoSEQ multiplex PCR was the method, and the copy in TCRdb shows in-frame clones only, minus some. The sample records around 160,000 clones, approximately 90% being singletons. This sample comprised blood, obtained from a patient whose treatment included radiotherapy and nephrectomy. These receptors originate from a woman in her seventies with renal cell carcinoma. Each CDR3 is given with its conserved first and last residue. Fields, in order: V gene, J gene, clone size, D gene, CDR3 DNA, CDR3 protein. D genes are given only for firm matches. Clone sizes are given selectively: once, few, many, or a class where the clone is expanded.

v_call: TRBV5-1; j_call: TRBJ2-3; clone_size: NA; d_call: TRBD2; cdr3_nt: TGCGCCAGCAGCTCGACACTAGCGGGGGTAAAGGATACGCAGTATTTT; cdr3_aa: CASSSTLAGVKDTQYF
v_call: TRBV10-3; j_call: TRBJ1-5; clone_size: NA; d_call: NA; cdr3_nt: TGTGCCATCGGTGTGGGGGATAGCAATCAGCCCCAGCATTTT; cdr3_aa: CAIGVGDSNQPQHF
v_call: TRBV4-2; j_call: TRBJ1-6; clone_size: few; d_call: NA; cdr3_nt: TGTGCCAGCAGCCAAGCAAGCTGGCCCCTCCACTTT; cdr3_aa: CASSQASWPLHF
v_call: TRBV6-4; j_call: TRBJ2-6; clone_size: NA; d_call: NA; cdr3_nt: TGTGCCAGCAGTGACCCCCGACACTCTGGGGCCAACGTCCTGACTTTC; cdr3_aa: CASSDPRHSGANVLTF
v_call: TRBV11-3; j_call: TRBJ2-7; clone_size: NA; d_call: NA; cdr3_nt: TGTGCCAGCAGCTTAGAGGGAAACGAGCAGTACTTC; cdr3_aa: CASSLEGNEQYF
v_call: TRBV2; j_call: TRBJ2-1; clone_size: NA; d_call: NA; cdr3_nt: TGTGCCAGCAGAGCCGGGCCTACCGTAAGCTACAATGAGCAGTTCTTC; cdr3_aa: CASRAGPTVSYNEQFF
v_call: TRBV5-8; j_call: TRBJ2-7; clone_size: NA; d_call: NA; cdr3_nt: TGTGCCAGCAGCTTGGTACAGGCTAACGAGCAGTACTTC; cdr3_aa: CASSLVQANEQYF
v_call: TRBV19; j_call: TRBJ2-5; clone_size: once; d_call: NA; cdr3_nt: TGTGCCAGTAGTATCTGGGGTCAAGAGACCCAGTACTTC; cdr3_aa: CASSIWGQETQYF
v_call: TRBV7-9; j_call: TRBJ2-1; clone_size: NA; d_call: NA; cdr3_nt: TGTGCCAGCAGCTTAGGTGGACAGCTCAATGAGCAGTTCTTC; cdr3_aa: CASSLGGQLNEQFF
v_call: TRBV6-6; j_call: TRBJ2-3; clone_size: NA; d_call: NA; cdr3_nt: TGTGCCAGCAGGGACGTAGGACTCATACCCCCAGATACGCAGTATTTT; cdr3_aa: CASRDVGLIPPDTQYF
v_call: TRBV4-2; j_call: TRBJ2-4; clone_size: NA; d_call: TRBD2; cdr3_nt: TGTGCCAGCAGCCAAGTTAGCGGGGGAAACATTCAGTACTTC; cdr3_aa: CASSQVSGGNIQYF
v_call: TRBV5-1; j_call: TRBJ2-7; clone_size: NA; d_call: TRBD1; cdr3_nt: TGCGCCAGCAGCTTGGAGGGGACAGGGGGCATTTACGAGCAGTACTTC; cdr3_aa: CASSLEGTGGIYEQYF
v_call: TRBV10-1; j_call: TRBJ1-1; clone_size: NA; d_call: NA; cdr3_nt: TGCGCCAGCAGTGAGTCGCTGTCAGGGAAGGAGAGCACTGAAGCTTTCTTT; cdr3_aa: CASSESLSGKESTEAFF
v_call: TRBV2; j_call: TRBJ2-2; clone_size: NA; d_call: NA; cdr3_nt: TGTGCCAGCAGTACGAACACCGGGGAGCTGTTTTTT; cdr3_aa: CASSTNTGELFF
v_call: TRBV7-2; j_call: TRBJ2-3; clone_size: NA; d_call: NA; cdr3_nt: TGTGCCAGCAGTTCGGGGGACGTAACAGATACGCAGTATTTT; cdr3_aa: CASSSGDVTDTQYF
v_call: TRBV7-9; j_call: TRBJ1-1; clone_size: few; d_call: NA; cdr3_nt: TGTGCCAGCAGCTTAGCCCTCAGGGCCACTGAAGCTTTCTTT; cdr3_aa: CASSLALRATEAFF
v_call: TRBV6-5; j_call: TRBJ1-3; clone_size: NA; d_call: NA; cdr3_nt: TGTGCCAGCCTCCTACAGGGCTCTGGAAACACCATATATTTT; cdr3_aa: CASLLQGSGNTIYF
v_call: TRBV29-1; j_call: TRBJ2-5; clone_size: NA; d_call: TRBD2; cdr3_nt: TGCAGCTTTGGGACTAGGTGGGAGACCCAGTACTTC; cdr3_aa: CSFGTRWETQYF
v_call: TRBV21-1; j_call: TRBJ1-3; clone_size: NA; d_call: NA; cdr3_nt: TGTGCCAGCAGCGACCCAGGGGCTGGAAACACCATATATTTT; cdr3_aa: CASSDPGAGNTIYF